Included here is one TCR beta chain sequence, with context. The antigen is not known. It was RNA transcripts that yielded the amplified TCR beta CDR3 regions. The primer set for the first-round RT-PCR of the TCR CDR3 was HTBI. Each CDR3 protein gets one entry after TCRdb re-called the multiplex PCR reads with MiXCR. The table records 500,000 to 650,000 distinct CDR3 sequences, over 35% of them present only once. Criteria for exclusion of patients were uncontrolled infection, other autoimmune disease, pregnancy or lactation. Diagnosis rested on symptoms, serum thyroxine and TRAb, thyroid ultrasound, and orbital computed tomography. These data originate in a study of T cells in Graves' hyperthyroidism and ophthalmopathy. Findings and caveats of the study: Ophthalmopathy, as predicted by the model, came a median 6.5 months after the prediction. Blood shared most expanded thyroid clonotypes above 0.001.

The TCR comes from an adult woman with Graves' disease, either hyperthyroidism or ophthalmopathy (not recorded which). The sequencing sample was made of peripheral blood or thyroid tissue (not recorded which).

DNA of the CDR3: TGTGCCAGCAGCCGACCGGGACGGATCTCCTACGAGCAGTACTTC. Its protein is CASSRPGRISYEQYF. The chain recombines TRBV3-1 with TRBJ2-7; D may be TRBD1 or TRBD2 (5 bases each). CDR1 LGHDT and CDR2 YNNKEL come from the germline V gene (reference sequence). Trimming shortened V by 4 bases and J by 0 bases, and 13 bases separated the two germline ends. The CDR3 covers 15 residues.